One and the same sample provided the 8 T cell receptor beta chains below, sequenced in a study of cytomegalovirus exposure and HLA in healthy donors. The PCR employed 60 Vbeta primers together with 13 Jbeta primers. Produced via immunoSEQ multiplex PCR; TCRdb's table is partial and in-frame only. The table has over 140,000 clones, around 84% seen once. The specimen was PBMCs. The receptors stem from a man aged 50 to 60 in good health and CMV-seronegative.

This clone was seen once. The CDR3: CASSVATSGEETQYF. The CDR3 nucleotides read TGTGCCAGCAGCGTCGCGACTAGCGGGGAAGAGACCCAGTACTTC. The V call is TRBV9, the J call TRBJ2-5, with TRBD2 identical over 11 bases. V lost 2 bases to trimming and J lost 3 bases; unmatched junction nucleotides: 3. The V gene's germline CDR1 is SGDLS and CDR2 YYNGEE. The CDR3 runs 15 residues.

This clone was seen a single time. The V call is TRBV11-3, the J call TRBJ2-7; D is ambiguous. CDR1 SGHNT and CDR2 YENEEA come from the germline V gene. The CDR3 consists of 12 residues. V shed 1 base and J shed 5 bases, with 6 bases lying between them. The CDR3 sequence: CASSLAEHEQYF. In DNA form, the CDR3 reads TGTGCCAGCAGCTTAGCGGAGCACGAGCAGTACTTC.

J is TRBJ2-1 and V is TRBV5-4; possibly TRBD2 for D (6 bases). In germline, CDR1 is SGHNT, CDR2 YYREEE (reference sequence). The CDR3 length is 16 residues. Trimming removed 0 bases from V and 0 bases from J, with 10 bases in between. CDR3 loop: CASSLDPAGSYNEQFF. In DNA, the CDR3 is TGTGCCAGCAGCTTGGATCCAGCGGGCTCCTACAATGAGCAGTTCTTC.

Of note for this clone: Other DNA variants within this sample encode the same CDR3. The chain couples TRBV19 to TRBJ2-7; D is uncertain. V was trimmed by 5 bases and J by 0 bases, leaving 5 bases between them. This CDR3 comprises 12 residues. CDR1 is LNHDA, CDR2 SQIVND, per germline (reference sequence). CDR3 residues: CASSSSSYEQYF. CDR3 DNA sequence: TGTGCCAGTAGTTCCAGCTCCTACGAGCAGTACTTC.

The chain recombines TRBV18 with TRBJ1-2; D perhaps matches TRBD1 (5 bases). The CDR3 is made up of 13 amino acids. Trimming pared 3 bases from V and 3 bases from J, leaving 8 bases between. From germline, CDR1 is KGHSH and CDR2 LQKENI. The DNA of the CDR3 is TGTGCCAGCTCACCCGGGACTGACTATGGCTACACCTTC. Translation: CASSPGTDYGYTF.

In nucleotides, the CDR3 is TGTGCCAGCAGTGATGGAGGGCTAGGCGAAAAACTGTTTTTT. It codes for CASSDGGLGEKLFF. The gene calls are TRBV6-1 and TRBJ1-4; no clear D. Trimming took off 3 bases at V and 8 bases at J, with 13 bases between the two ends. Germline V gene data show CDR1 as MNHNS and CDR2 as SASEGT. The CDR3 runs to 14 residues.

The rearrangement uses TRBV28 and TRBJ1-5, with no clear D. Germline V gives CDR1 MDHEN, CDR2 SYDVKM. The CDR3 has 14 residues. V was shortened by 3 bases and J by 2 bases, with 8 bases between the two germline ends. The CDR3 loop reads CASSFMAGNQPQHF. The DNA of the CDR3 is TGTGCCAGCAGTTTCATGGCGGGCAATCAGCCCCAGCATTTT.

CDR3 sequence: CASSLAGGSGNTIYF. CDR3 nucleotide sequence: TGTGCCAGCAGCTTGGCCGGGGGCTCTGGAAACACCATATATTTT. The chain carries TRBV5-4 and TRBJ1-3; D is perhaps TRBD1 (5 bases). CDR1 SGHNT and CDR2 YYREEE come from the germline V gene (reference sequence). The CDR3 totals 15 residues. Trimming cost V 0 bases and J 0 bases, with 7 bases left between them.